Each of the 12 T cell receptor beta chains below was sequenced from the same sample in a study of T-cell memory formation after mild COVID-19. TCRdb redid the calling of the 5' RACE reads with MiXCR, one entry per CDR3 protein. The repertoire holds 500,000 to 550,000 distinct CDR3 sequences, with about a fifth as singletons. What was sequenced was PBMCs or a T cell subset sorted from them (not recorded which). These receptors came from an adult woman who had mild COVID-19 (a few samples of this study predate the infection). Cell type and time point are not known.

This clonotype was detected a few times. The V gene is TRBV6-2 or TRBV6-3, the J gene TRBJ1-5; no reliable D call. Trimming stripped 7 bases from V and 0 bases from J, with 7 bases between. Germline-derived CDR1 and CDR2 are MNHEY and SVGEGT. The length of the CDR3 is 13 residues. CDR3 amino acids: CASKWDSNQPQHF. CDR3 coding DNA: TGTGCCAGCAAGTGGGATAGCAATCAGCCCCAGCATTTT.

For the CDR3, the DNA is TGCGCCAGCAGCTTGAATACAGGGCTACAAGAGACCCAGTACTTC. This encodes CASSLNTGLQETQYF. This chain joins TRBV5-1 and TRBJ2-5, with a weak D call TRBD1 (6 bases). V lost 1 base, J lost 2 bases, and 12 bases lay in between. In germline, CDR1 is SGHRS, CDR2 YFSETQ. The CDR3 length is 15 residues.

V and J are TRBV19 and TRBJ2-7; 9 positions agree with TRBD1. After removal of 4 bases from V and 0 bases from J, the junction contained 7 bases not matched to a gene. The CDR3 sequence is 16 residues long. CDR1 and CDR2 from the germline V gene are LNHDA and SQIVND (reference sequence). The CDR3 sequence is CASSTTGQGSSYEQYF. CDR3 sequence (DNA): TGTGCCAGTAGTACCACGGGACAGGGCAGCTCCTACGAGCAGTACTTC.

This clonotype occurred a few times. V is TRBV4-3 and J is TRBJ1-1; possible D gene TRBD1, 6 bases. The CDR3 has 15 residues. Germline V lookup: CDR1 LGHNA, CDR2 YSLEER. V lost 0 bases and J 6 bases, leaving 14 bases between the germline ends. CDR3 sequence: CASSQDFLGAAEAFF. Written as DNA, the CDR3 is TGCGCCAGCAGCCAAGATTTTCTGGGGGCTGCTGAAGCTTTCTTT.

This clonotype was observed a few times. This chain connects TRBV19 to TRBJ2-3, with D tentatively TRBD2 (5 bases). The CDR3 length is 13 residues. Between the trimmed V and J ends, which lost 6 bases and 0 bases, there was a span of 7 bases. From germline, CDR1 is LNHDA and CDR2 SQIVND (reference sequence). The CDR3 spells CASRGESTDTQYF. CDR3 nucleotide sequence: TGTGCCAGTAGGGGAGAAAGCACAGATACGCAGTATTTT.

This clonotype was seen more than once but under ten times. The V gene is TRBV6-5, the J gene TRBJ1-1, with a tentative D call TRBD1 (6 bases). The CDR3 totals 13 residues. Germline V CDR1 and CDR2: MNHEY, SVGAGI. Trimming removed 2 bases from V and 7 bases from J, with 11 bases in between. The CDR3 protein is CASSYSRGGEAFF. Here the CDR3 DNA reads TGTGCCAGCAGTTACAGCAGGGGAGGTGAAGCTTTCTTT.

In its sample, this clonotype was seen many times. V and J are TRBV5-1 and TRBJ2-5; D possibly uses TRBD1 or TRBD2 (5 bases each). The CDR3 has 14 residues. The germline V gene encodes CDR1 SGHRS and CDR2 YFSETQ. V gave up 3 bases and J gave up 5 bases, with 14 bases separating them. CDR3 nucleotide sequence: TGCGCCAGCAGCTACGGGACCGCGACGGAGACCCAGTACTTC. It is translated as CASSYGTATETQYF. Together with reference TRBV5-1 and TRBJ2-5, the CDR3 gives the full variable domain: KAGVTQTPRYLIKTRGQQVTLSCSPISGHRSVSWYQQTPGQGLQFLFEYFSETQRNKGNFPGRFSGRQFSNSRSEMNVSTLELGDSALYLCASSYGTATETQYFGPGTRLLVL.

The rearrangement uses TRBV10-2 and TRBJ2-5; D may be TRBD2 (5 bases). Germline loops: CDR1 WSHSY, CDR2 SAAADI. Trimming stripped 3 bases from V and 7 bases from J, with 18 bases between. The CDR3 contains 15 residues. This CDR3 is CASSERHPPGGTQYF. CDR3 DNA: TGCGCCAGCAGTGAAAGACACCCCCCAGGAGGGACCCAGTACTTC.

The CDR3 region is CSANPAGASYNEQFF. The CDR3 DNA reads TGCAGTGCCAACCCAGCGGGCGCCTCCTACAATGAGCAGTTCTTC. The chain has TRBV20-1 and TRBJ2-1, with a tentative D call TRBD2 (6 bases). The CDR3 totals 15 residues. Germline-derived CDR1 and CDR2 are DFQATT and SNEGSKA (reference sequence). V gave up 6 bases and J gave up 0 bases, with 15 bases separating them.

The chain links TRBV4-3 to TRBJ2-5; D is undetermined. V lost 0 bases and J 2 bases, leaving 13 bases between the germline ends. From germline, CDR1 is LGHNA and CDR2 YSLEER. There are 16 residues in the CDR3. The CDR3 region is CASSQDFRLSQETQYF. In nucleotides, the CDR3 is TGCGCCAGCAGCCAAGATTTCAGGCTCTCTCAAGAGACCCAGTACTTC.

The CDR3: CASTALAGGRTDTQYF. The CDR3 nucleotides read TGTGCCAGCACCGCGCTAGCGGGGGGGCGGACAGATACGCAGTATTTT. V and J are TRBV12-3 or TRBV12-4 and TRBJ2-3, with TRBD2 matching over 12 bases. The V and J ends lost 7 bases and 3 bases, in that order; junction bases with no gene match: 8. There are 16 residues in the CDR3.

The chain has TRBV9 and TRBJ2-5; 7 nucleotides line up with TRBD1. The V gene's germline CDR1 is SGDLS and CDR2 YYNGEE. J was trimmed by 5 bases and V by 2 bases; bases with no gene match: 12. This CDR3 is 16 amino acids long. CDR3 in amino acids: CASSVDMQGVRETQYF. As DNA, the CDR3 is TGTGCCAGCAGCGTCGATATGCAGGGGGTTCGGGAGACCCAGTACTTC.